Shown below are 8 T cell receptor beta chains from a single sample sequenced in a study of blood T cell repertoires in COVID-19. Clones were sequenced by immunoSEQ multiplex PCR, and TCRdb holds only the in-frame ones, with some missing. The profile shows some 25,000 clones, 70% to 90% of them singletons. The sample comprised peripheral blood. The receptors were sampled from a man between 65 and 80 years old with acute or convalescent COVID-19.

The count of this clone is one. The J gene is TRBJ2-1, the V gene TRBV4-1; 7 nucleotides line up with TRBD1. Trimming at V came to 4 bases and at J to 8 bases, leaving 8 bases not matched to a gene. The CDR3 contains 14 residues. Germline V gene lookup returns CDR1 MGHRA and CDR2 YSYEKL. CDR3 residues: CASSPQGVRHEQFF. The CDR3 coding sequence is TGCGCCAGCAGCCCCCAGGGGGTTCGGCATGAGCAGTTCTTC.

The CDR3 sequence is CASSLDGAIGNTIYF. The CDR3 nucleotides read TGCGCCAGCAGCTTGGATGGGGCGATTGGAAACACCATATATTTT. The chain recombines TRBV5-1 with TRBJ1-3; a possible D gene is TRBD1 (5 bases). The V end was cut by 0 bases, the J end by 3 bases, with 10 bases between. Germline values: CDR1 SGHRS, CDR2 YFSETQ. The CDR3 is 15 residues long.

This chain joins TRBV28 and TRBJ2-7, with TRBD1 identical over 11 bases. Per germline, CDR1 MDHEN and CDR2 SYDVKM. V lost 6 bases, J lost 4 bases, and 5 bases stayed unmatched. The CDR3 is 14 amino acids. The CDR3 sequence: CASSLGQGAYEQYF. For the CDR3, the DNA is TGTGCCAGCAGCCTTGGACAGGGGGCATACGAGCAGTACTTC.

The rearrangement uses TRBV18 and TRBJ1-2, with D unresolved. The germline CDR1 and CDR2 sequences are KGHSH and LQKENI. The V gene lost 2 bases and the J gene lost 0 bases, with 10 bases spanning the gap. The CDR3 has 15 residues. CDR3 in DNA: TGTGCCAGCTCACCATACCGAGAGACTAACTATGGCTACACCTTC. Translating gives CASSPYRETNYGYTF.

J is TRBJ2-1 and V is TRBV28; 7 bases are shared with TRBD2. The CDR3 has 15 residues. J lost 9 bases, V lost 4 bases, and 12 bases had no gene match. The V gene's germline CDR1 is MDHEN and CDR2 SYDVKM. The CDR3 nucleotides read TGTGCCAGCAGTTCCGAGCGGGAAAGCCGGGGTGAGCAGTTCTTC. It encodes CASSSERESRGEQFF.

This chain connects TRBV2 to TRBJ1-1; no clear D. Germline CDR1 SNHLY, CDR2 FYNNEI. V was shortened by 4 bases and J by 2 bases, with 11 bases between the two germline ends. The CDR3 runs 14 residues. The CDR3 DNA reads TGTGCCAGCAGTGCGACAACCTCAAACACTGAAGCTTTCTTT. It specifies CASSATTSNTEAFF.

The chain links TRBV23-1 to TRBJ2-7; D might be TRBD2 (5 bases). TRBV23-1 is an ORF, with its function uncertain. There are 13 residues in the CDR3. Trimming took off 9 bases at V and 2 bases at J, with 14 bases between the two ends. The CDR3 spells CASEAGGAYEQYF. CDR3 sequence (DNA): TGCGCCAGTGAGGCGGGTGGGGCCTACGAGCAGTACTTC.

The gene calls are TRBV5-4 and TRBJ2-7; D perhaps matches TRBD1 (7 bases). The CDR3 has 14 residues. From germline, CDR1 is SGHNT and CDR2 YYREEE (reference sequence). Trimming took off 0 bases at V and 7 bases at J, with 14 bases between the two ends. The CDR3 DNA sequence: TGTGCCAGCAGCTTGGATCGCAGGGGGAGGGAGCAGTACTTC. Encoded protein: CASSLDRRGREQYF.